One and the same sample provided the 20 T cell receptor beta chains below, sequenced in a study of blood T cells in healthy people across ages. PCR was performed a second time for about 7 to 11 cycles using a sample-barcoded 5' primer and a J-beta primer mix. Via MiXCR, TCRdb re-called the 5' RACE reads, giving one row per CDR3 protein. The sample has around 990,000 distinct CDR3 sequences; almost 25% are singletons. The same sample was also used in a study of T cells of mothers and their children.

Sequenced: blood. These TCRs come from a girl between 2 and 10 years old in good health.

The chain links TRBV5-1 to TRBJ2-5, with D tentatively TRBD1 or TRBD2 (5 bases each). With 3 bases removed from V and 4 bases from J, the gap between germline ends came to 13 bases. Looked up from germline, CDR1 is SGHRS and CDR2 is YFSETQ. The CDR3 is 14 amino acids. The CDR3 spells CASSSGPARETQYF. The CDR3 coding sequence is TGCGCCAGCAGCTCGGGGCCGGCCAGAGAGACCCAGTACTTC.

The rearrangement uses TRBV20-1 and TRBJ2-7; weak D call: TRBD2 (5 bases). CDR1 and CDR2 (germline): DFQATT, SNEGSKA (reference sequence). This CDR3 spans 15 amino acids. V lost 0 bases and J 7 bases, leaving 19 bases between the germline ends. This CDR3 reads CSARDERWENPEQYF. In nucleotides, the CDR3 is TGCAGTGCTAGAGATGAACGTTGGGAGAACCCGGAGCAGTACTTC.

In this sample, this clonotype turned up a few times. V and J are TRBV6-5 and TRBJ2-5, with TRBD1 matching 7 bases. The V gene end was trimmed by 2 bases and the J gene end by 6 bases; junction bases not matched to a gene: 6. The CDR3 runs to 14 residues. CDR1 and CDR2 (germline): MNHEY, SVGAGI. CDR3 loop: CASSYATGIKTQYF. In DNA form, the CDR3 reads TGTGCCAGCAGTTACGCGACAGGGATTAAGACCCAGTACTTC.

This clonotype was seen only a few times. This chain links TRBV5-4 with TRBJ2-3; the D gene is possibly TRBD1 (6 bases). Trimming shortened V by 0 bases and J by 2 bases, and 10 bases separated the two germline ends. The CDR3 is made up of 15 amino acids. Germline CDR1 is SGHNT and CDR2 is YYREEE (reference sequence). CDR3: CASSLGGGYTDTQYF. The CDR3 DNA reads as TGTGCCAGCAGCTTGGGAGGGGGATACACAGATACGCAGTATTTT.

Ten or more counts support this clonotype. This rearrangement joins TRBV7-9 to TRBJ1-5; tentative D call: TRBD1 (5 bases). Germline V gene data show CDR1 as SEHNR and CDR2 as FQNEAQ (reference sequence). V was cut by 5 bases and J by 5 bases, with 19 bases left in between. The CDR3 is made up of 16 amino acids. The CDR3 sequence is CASSLHPGLSYQPQHF. In DNA form, the CDR3 reads TGTGCCAGCAGCCTCCACCCGGGACTTTCCTATCAGCCCCAGCATTTT.

This clonotype was counted only a few times. The chain couples TRBV7-6 to TRBJ1-6; 10 bases are a match to TRBD1. The V gene's germline CDR1 is SGHVS and CDR2 FNYEAQ. V gave up 2 bases and J gave up 7 bases; unmatched junction bases: 5. There are 16 residues in the CDR3. The CDR3 here is CASSLLPGQGNSPLHF. CDR3 DNA sequence: TGTGCCAGCAGCTTATTGCCGGGACAGGGGAATTCACCCCTCCACTTT.

The chain combines TRBV9 with TRBJ2-5, with 10 nucleotides matching TRBD2. The CDR3 length is 16 residues. CDR1 and CDR2 from the germline V gene are SGDLS and YYNGEE. Trimming removed 4 bases from V and 5 bases from J; junction bases left unmatched: 11. The DNA of the CDR3 is TGTGCCAGCAGCCCAAGGGCTAGCGGGGGAGTGGAGACCCAGTACTTC. Protein sequence: CASSPRASGGVETQYF.

The gene calls are TRBV6-5 and TRBJ1-6; D not resolved. V dropped 4 bases and J dropped 10 bases, with 11 bases sitting between them. The germline V gene has CDR1 MNHEY and CDR2 SVGAGI. This CDR3 has 13 amino acids. This chain's CDR3 is CASSFLPGSPLHF. In DNA form, the CDR3 reads TGTGCCAGCAGTTTCCTCCCGGGGTCACCCCTCCACTTT.

This clonotype has just a few counts. This chain uses TRBV29-1 with TRBJ2-5, with TRBD1 matching over 7 bases. Germline CDR1 and CDR2: SQVTM and ANQGSEA. This CDR3 is 15 amino acids long. The junction had 7 bases not matched to a gene; V was cut back by 2 bases and J by 1 base. Written as DNA, the CDR3 is TGCAGCGTTGAACGACAGGGCGGAACCCAAGAGACCCAGTACTTC. It is translated as CSVERQGGTQETQYF.

The rearrangement uses TRBV7-2 and TRBJ2-4; weak D call: TRBD2 (6 bases). Germline V CDR1 and CDR2: SGHTA, FQGNSA. V dropped 5 bases and J dropped 0 bases, with 26 bases sitting between them. The CDR3 has 20 amino acids. CDR3 sequence: CASSHPPGESPTLAKNIQYF. As DNA, the CDR3 is TGTGCCAGCAGCCATCCACCGGGAGAGAGTCCTACTCTAGCCAAAAACATTCAGTACTTC.

The CDR3 is CAKIPGTSGNTIYF. The CDR3 region has the DNA TGTGCCAAAATTCCGGGAACCTCTGGAAACACCATATATTTT. The chain links TRBV6-5 to TRBJ1-3, with unresolved D. V was cut by 10 bases and J by 0 bases, with 13 bases left in between. CDR3 length: 14 residues. Germline CDR1 is MNHEY and CDR2 is SVGAGI.

The chain recombines TRBV4-3 with TRBJ2-5; D might be TRBD2 (6 bases). The DNA end lines up better with TRBJ2-7; the J call may be wrong. Germline V gene data show CDR1 as LGHNA and CDR2 as YSLEER. The CDR3 extends over 15 amino acids. Here the CDR3 reads CASSQDLPSVYEQYF. The DNA for the CDR3 is TGCGCCAGCAGCCAAGATCTGCCTAGCGTCTACGAGCAGTACTTC.

This clonotype was seen a single time. The rearrangement links TRBV30 to TRBJ2-7; 8 positions match TRBD1. CDR3 length: 12 amino acids. The junction had 8 bases not matched to a gene; V was cut back by 6 bases and J by 7 bases. The germline gives CDR1 GTSNPN, CDR2 SVGIG (reference sequence). CDR3 sequence (DNA): TGTGCCTGCCAAAGACAGGGGCGGGAGCAGTACTTC. This encodes CACQRQGREQYF.

The chain's CDR3 is CASSLYRREETQYF. The CDR3 DNA follows: TGTGCCAGCAGTTTATATCGGCGGGAAGAGACCCAGTACTTC. The chain combines TRBV28 with TRBJ2-5, with D perhaps TRBD2 (5 bases). V lost 1 base to trimming and J lost 3 bases, with 9 bases between them. CDR3 size: 14 residues. Germline CDR1 is MDHEN and CDR2 is SYDVKM. The full variable domain, in which reference TRBV28 and TRBJ2-5 provide the parts outside the CDR3, is DVKVTQSSRYLVKRTGEKVFLECVQDMDHENMFWYRQDPGLGLRLIYFSYDVKMKEKGDIPEGYSVSREKKERFSLILESASTNQTSMYLCASSLYRREETQYFGPGTRLLVL.

In its sample, this clonotype was seen a few times. The chain links TRBV24-1 to TRBJ1-5; TRBD1 agrees at 7 bases. V gave up 4 bases and J gave up 3 bases; unmatched junction bases: 8. CDR3 length: 16 residues. The germline V gene encodes CDR1 KGHDR and CDR2 SFDVKD. The CDR3 DNA reads TGTGCCACCAGTGACGGAGACAGGGTTACCAATCAGCCCCAGCATTTT. Translation gives CATSDGDRVTNQPQHF.

A word on this clonotype: One junction end does not reproduce the germline sequence, and a read error may be involved. The chain links TRBV5-1 to TRBJ2-7; D is possibly TRBD2 (6 bases). The germline V gene encodes CDR1 SGHRS and CDR2 YFSETQ. This CDR3 has 14 amino acids. CDR3 protein: CASSSFSGAYEQYF. The DNA for the CDR3 is TGCGCCAGCAGCTCTTTTAGCGGAGCCTACGAACAGTACTTC.

This clonotype was counted a few times. The rearrangement uses TRBV7-9 and TRBJ2-7, with D tentatively TRBD2 (5 bases). V lost 0 bases and J 5 bases, leaving 17 bases between the germline ends. Germline CDR1 is SEHNR and CDR2 is FQNEAQ (reference sequence). CDR3 length equals 16 residues. DNA for the CDR3: TGTGCCAGCAGCTTAGCTCGGGTAATAGAGGGCGACGAGCAGTACTTC. Translation: CASSLARVIEGDEQYF. The full variable domain, in which reference TRBV7-9 and TRBJ2-7 provide the parts outside the CDR3, is DTGVSQNPRHKITKRGQNVTFRCDPISEHNRLYWYRQTLGQGPEFLTYFQNEAQLEKSRLLSDRFSAERPKGSFSTLEIQRTEQGDSAMYLCASSLARVIEGDEQYFGPGTRLTVT.

This clonotype was seen at least ten times. Written as DNA, the CDR3 is TGTGCCAGCAGCTCGGGGCTCAATGAGCAGTTCTTC. This sequence encodes CASSSGLNEQFF. This chain joins TRBV12-3 or TRBV12-4 and TRBJ2-1; D tentatively fits TRBD1 or TRBD2 (5 bases each). This CDR3 region has 12 residues. V shed 6 bases and J shed 6 bases, with 9 bases lying between them.

The chain recombines TRBV5-4 with TRBJ2-3; no clear D. CDR3 length equals 13 residues. Germline V gives CDR1 SGHNT, CDR2 YYREEE (reference sequence). Trimming removed 4 bases from V and 2 bases from J, with 8 bases in between. Written as DNA, the CDR3 is TGTGCCAGCAGCGACATCCTCACAGATACGCAGTATTTT. This sequence encodes CASSDILTDTQYF. The whole variable domain, remainder taken from reference TRBV5-4 and TRBJ2-3, is ETGVTQSPTHLIKTRGQQVTLRCSSQSGHNTVSWYQQALGQGPQFIFQYYREEENGRGNFPPRFSGLQFPNYSSELNVNALELDDSALYLCASSDILTDTQYFGPGTRLTVL.

V usage is TRBV4-3 and J usage is TRBJ2-5; no firm D call. The CDR3 spans 13 residues. The germline V gene encodes CDR1 LGHNA and CDR2 YSLEER. The V and J ends lost 3 bases and 1 base respectively, with 6 bases between them. CDR3 bases: TGCGCCAGCAGCCAGTACCTCCAAGAGACCCAGTACTTC. Its protein is CASSQYLQETQYF.